Included here is one TCR beta chain sequence, with context. Its antigen is not identified. The data derive from a study of shared clonotypes between healthy human individuals. In the study overall: Per donor, three plates held CD4 naive cells, three held CD4 memory, two held CD8 naive and one held CD8 memory.

CDR1 and CDR2 from the germline V gene are SNHLY and FYNNEI. The CDR3 is made up of 16 amino acids. Trimming took 6 bases from V and 3 from J; bases not matched to a gene: 4. Sequencing was performed with immunoSEQ multiplex PCR; in TCRdb, only in-frame clones are kept and a portion is missing. The sample contains about 700,000 clones, approximately 74% of which appear only once. Study observations and caveats: Exclusively blood specimens were collected; tissue repertoires likely differ. Estimated richness was generally greater in naive than memory subsets.

What was sequenced was memory CD4+ T cells sorted from blood. Subset meaning: CD45RA-negative fraction. The TCR was taken from a woman aged 25 to 39 in good health. V usage is TRBV2 and J usage is TRBJ2-1, with 14 nucleotides matching TRBD2. CDR3 coding DNA: TGTGCCAGCAGACGACTAGCGGGAGGGCGCTACAATGAGCAGTTCTTC. Translated, it gives CASRRLAGGRYNEQFF.